The rows below give T cell receptor delta chains drawn from one sample of a study of Vδ1+ human thymocytes. TCRdb used CATT to re-call clones from the multiplex PCR reads. The data hold about 75,000 delta-chain clones, with approximately 34% observed a single time. The sequencing sample was made of Vdelta1+ gamma-delta thymocytes from the thymus. The receptors derive from a boy under three years old who had congenital heart surgery. CDR3s include the opening cysteine and the closing phenylalanine or tryptophan. Clone size, where shown, is once, few, many, or a class for clones that have expanded.

j_call clone_size v_call cdr3_aa
TRDJ1 - TRDV1 CALGELSGDMRYTDKLIF
TRDJ1 medium-sized TRDV2 CACDTSWDYTDKLIF
TRDJ2 - TRDV1 CALGDPVPYGRAPTLTAQLFF
TRDJ1 once TRDV1 CALGELPNWGISGKLIF
TRDJ2 few TRDV2 CACDPSRSYVWDTALPAQLFF
TRDJ1 few TRDV1 CALGEIAWYWAGDKLIF
TRDJ1 - TRDV1 CALGEGGSYTDKLIF
TRDJ1 - TRDV1 CALGEQIGAQKQLIF
TRDJ1 - TRDV1 CALGELTSYFFYWGIRVKKLIF
TRDJ1 few TRDV1 CALGELGPTVKSFTGGWYTDKLIF
TRDJ1 - TRDV1 CALGDNPQGGRKYWGIYTDKLIF
TRDJ1 - TRDV1 CALGGRAPETYCMRSADKLIF
TRDJ1 - TRDV1 CALGEPSFLWLQSNGGYGENTDKLIF
TRDJ1 - TRDV1 CALGALLLPRSGGYDTDKLIF
TRDJ1 few TRDV1 CALGERPSYFDASLGADKLIF
TRDJ1 - TRDV1 CALGEGRPPSATGGYPFGYTDKLIF
TRDJ1 few TRDV1 CALGELTGPIPWGKYTDKLIF